Given below is one T cell receptor beta chain in context. Its cognate antigen is unknown. Assay execution took place at the deep level. Libraries were prepared by immunoSEQ multiplex PCR; TCRdb keeps only in-frame clonotypes and omits some of them. The data show around 550,000 clones, around 96% seen once. The sample is drawn from a study of shared clonotypes between healthy human individuals. Study-level findings and limits: Non-shared clonotypes had lower generation probabilities than clonotypes shared by all four sorted-subset donors.

The clonotype was recovered from a woman in her twenties or thirties in good health. The sample taken for sequencing was naive CD4+ T cells sorted from blood. Subset specified: CD45RA+ positively selected.

The CDR3, as DNA: TGCGCCAGCAAAGATCGGGACTACGAGCAGTACTTC. Translation gives CASKDRDYEQYF. This chain links TRBV10-2 with TRBJ2-7; D possibly corresponds to TRBD2 (5 bases). V was cut by 7 bases and J by 3 bases, with 10 bases left in between. This CDR3 has 12 amino acids. Germline CDR1 is WSHSY and CDR2 is SAAADI.